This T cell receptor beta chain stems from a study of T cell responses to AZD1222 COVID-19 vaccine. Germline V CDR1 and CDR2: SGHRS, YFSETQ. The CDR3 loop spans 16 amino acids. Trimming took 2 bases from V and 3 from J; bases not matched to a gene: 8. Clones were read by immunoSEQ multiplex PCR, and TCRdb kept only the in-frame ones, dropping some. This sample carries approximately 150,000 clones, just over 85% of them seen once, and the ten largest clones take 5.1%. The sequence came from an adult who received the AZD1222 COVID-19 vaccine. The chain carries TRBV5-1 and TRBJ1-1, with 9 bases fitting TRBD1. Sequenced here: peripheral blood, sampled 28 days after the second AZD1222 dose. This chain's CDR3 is CASSLLGQGGYTEAFF. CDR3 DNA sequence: TGCGCCAGCAGCTTACTGGGACAGGGAGGGTACACTGAAGCTTTCTTT.